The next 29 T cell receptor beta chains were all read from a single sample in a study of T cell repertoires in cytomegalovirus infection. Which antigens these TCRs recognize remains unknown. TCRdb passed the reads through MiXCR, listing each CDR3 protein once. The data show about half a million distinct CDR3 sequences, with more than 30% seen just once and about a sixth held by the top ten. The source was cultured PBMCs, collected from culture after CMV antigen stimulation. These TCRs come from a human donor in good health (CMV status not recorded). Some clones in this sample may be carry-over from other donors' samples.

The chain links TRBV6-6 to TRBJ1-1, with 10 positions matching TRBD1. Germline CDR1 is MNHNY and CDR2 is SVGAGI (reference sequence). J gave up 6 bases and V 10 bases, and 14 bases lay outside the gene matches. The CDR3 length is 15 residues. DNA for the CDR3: TGTGCCACCTCGAGACGGGACAGGGGATGGGCTGAAGCTTTCTTT. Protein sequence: CATSRRDRGWAEAFF.

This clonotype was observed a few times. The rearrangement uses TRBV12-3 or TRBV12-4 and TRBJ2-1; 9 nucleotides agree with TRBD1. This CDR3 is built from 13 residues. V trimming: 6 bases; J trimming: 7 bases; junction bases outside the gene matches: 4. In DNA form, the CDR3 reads TGTGCCAGCAGCGGGACAGGGAAGAATGAGCAGTTCTTC. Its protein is CASSGTGKNEQFF.

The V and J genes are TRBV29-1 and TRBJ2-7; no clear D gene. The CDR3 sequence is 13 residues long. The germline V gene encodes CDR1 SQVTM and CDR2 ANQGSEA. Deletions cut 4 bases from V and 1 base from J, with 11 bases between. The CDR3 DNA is TGCAGCGTTGCTGTGGCAGATTCCTACGAGCAGTACGTC. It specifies CSVAVADSYEQYV.

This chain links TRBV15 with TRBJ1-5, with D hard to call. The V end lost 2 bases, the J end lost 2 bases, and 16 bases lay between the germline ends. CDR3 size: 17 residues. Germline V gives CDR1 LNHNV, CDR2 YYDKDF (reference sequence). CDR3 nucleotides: TGTGCCACCAGCAGATATCCGGGATCCGTGGGCAATCAGCCCCAGCATTTT. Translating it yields CATSRYPGSVGNQPQHF.

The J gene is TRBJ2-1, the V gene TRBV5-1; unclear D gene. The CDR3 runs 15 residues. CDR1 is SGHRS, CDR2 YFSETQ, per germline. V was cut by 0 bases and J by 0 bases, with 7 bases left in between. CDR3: CASSLGAVSYNEQFF. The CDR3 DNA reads TGCGCCAGCAGCTTGGGGGCGGTCTCCTACAATGAGCAGTTCTTC.

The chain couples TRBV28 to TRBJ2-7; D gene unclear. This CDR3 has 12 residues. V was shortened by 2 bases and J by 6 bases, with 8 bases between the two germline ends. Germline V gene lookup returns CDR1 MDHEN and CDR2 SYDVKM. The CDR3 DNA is TGTGCCAGCAGTTTACCTCTAGGCGAGCAGTACTTC. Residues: CASSLPLGEQYF.

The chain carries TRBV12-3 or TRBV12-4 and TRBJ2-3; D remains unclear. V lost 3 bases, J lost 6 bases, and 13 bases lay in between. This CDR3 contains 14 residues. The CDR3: CASSFDKQFDTQYF. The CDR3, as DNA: TGTGCCAGCAGTTTTGACAAGCAGTTTGATACGCAGTATTTT.

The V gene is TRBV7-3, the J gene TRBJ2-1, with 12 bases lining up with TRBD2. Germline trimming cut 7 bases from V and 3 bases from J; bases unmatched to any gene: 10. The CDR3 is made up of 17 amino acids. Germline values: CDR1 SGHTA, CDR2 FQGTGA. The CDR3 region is CASKGASGRALYNEQFF. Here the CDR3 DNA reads TGTGCCAGCAAAGGGGCTAGCGGGAGGGCCCTCTACAATGAGCAGTTCTTC.

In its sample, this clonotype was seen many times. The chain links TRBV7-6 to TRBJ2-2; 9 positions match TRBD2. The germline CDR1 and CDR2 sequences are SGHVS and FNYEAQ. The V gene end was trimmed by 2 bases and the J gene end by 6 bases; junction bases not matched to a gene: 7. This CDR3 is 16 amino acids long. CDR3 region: CASSLLVAGAAGELFF. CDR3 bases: TGTGCCAGCAGCTTATTAGTAGCGGGAGCCGCCGGGGAGCTGTTTTTT.

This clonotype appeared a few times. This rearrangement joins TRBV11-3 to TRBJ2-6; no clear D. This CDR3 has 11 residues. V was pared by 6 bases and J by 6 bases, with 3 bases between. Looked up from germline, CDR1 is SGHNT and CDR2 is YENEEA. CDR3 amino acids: CASRQANVLTF. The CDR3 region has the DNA TGTGCCAGCAGACAGGCCAACGTCCTGACTTTC. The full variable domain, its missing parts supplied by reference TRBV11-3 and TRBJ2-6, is EAGVVQSPRYKIIEKKQPVAFWCNPISGHNTLYWYLQNLGQGPELLIRYENEEAVDDSQLPKDRFSAERLKGVDSTLKIQPAELGDSAVYLCASRQANVLTFGAGSRLTVL.

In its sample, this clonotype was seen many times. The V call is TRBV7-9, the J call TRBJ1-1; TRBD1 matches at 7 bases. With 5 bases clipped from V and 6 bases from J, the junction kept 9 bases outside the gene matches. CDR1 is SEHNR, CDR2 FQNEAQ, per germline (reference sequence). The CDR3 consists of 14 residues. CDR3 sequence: CASSPRQGPAEAFF. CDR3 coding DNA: TGTGCCAGCAGCCCCAGACAGGGACCGGCTGAAGCTTTCTTT.

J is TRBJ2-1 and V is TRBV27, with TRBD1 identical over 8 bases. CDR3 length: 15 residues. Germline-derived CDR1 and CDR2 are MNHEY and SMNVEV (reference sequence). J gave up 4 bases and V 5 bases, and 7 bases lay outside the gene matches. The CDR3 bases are TGTGCCAGCAGTCCACGGGACAGGAATTACAATGAGCAGTTCTTC. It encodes CASSPRDRNYNEQFF.

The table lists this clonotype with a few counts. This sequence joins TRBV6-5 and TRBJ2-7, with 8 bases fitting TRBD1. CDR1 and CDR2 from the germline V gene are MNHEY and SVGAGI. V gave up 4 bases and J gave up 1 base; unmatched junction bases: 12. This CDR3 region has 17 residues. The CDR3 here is CASSSWTGTGTSYEQYF. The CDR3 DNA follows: TGTGCCAGCAGTTCGTGGACCGGGACAGGAACTTCCTACGAGCAGTACTTC.

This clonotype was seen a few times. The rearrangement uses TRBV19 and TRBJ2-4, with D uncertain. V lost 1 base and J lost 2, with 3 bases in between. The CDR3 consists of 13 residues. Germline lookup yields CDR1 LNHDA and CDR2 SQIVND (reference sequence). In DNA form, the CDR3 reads TGTGCCAGTAGTATAGGGCCCAAAAACATTCAGTACTTC. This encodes CASSIGPKNIQYF.

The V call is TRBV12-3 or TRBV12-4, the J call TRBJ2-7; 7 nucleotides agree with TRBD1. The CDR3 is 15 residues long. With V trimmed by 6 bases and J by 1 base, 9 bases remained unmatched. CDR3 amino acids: CASSSDRVGSYEQYF. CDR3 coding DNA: TGTGCCAGCAGCTCCGACAGGGTAGGGTCCTACGAGCAGTACTTC.

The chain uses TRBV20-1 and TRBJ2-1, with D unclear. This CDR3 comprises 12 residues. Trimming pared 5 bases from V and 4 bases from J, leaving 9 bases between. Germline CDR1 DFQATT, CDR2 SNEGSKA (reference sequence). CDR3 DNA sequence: TGCAGTGCTGCCCTACTTTACAATGAGCAGTTCTTC. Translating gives CSAALLYNEQFF.

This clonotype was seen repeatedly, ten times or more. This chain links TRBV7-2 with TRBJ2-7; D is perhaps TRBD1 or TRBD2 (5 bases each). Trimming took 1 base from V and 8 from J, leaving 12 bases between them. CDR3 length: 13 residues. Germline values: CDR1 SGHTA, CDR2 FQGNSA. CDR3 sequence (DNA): TGTGCCAGCAGCTTAGAGCCAGGGAGCCAGCAGTACTTC. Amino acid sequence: CASSLEPGSQQYF.

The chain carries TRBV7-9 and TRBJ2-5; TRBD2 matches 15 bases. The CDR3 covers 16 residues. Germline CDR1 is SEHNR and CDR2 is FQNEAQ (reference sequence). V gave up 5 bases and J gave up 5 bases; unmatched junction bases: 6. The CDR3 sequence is CASSVGLAGGLETQYF. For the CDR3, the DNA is TGTGCCAGCAGCGTCGGACTAGCGGGAGGGCTGGAGACCCAGTACTTC.

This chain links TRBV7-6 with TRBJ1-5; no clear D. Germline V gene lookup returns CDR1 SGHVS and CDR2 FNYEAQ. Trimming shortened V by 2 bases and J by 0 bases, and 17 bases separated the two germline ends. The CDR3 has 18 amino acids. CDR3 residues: CASSLSSLIFYSNQPQHF. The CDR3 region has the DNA TGTGCCAGCAGCTTAAGCTCGCTGATCTTCTATAGCAATCAGCCCCAGCATTTT.

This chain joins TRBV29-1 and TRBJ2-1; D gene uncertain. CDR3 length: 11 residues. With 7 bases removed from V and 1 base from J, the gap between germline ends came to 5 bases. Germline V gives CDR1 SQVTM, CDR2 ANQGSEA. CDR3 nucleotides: TGCAGCGCCGAGTCCTACAATGAGCAGTTCTTC. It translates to CSAESYNEQFF.

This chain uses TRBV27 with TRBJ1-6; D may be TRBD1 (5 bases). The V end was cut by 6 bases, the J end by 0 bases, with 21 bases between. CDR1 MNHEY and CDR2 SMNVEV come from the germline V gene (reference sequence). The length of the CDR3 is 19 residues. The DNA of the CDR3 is TGTGCCAGCAGCTTAATCGCCGGGACTGCGAGCTCCTATAATTCACCCCTCCACTTT. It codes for CASSLIAGTASSYNSPLHF.

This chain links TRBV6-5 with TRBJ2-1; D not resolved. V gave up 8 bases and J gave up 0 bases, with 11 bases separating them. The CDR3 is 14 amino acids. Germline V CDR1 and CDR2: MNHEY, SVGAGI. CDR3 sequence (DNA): TGTGCCAGCTCCCAGATGAGCTCCTACAATGAGCAGTTCTTC. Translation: CASSQMSSYNEQFF.

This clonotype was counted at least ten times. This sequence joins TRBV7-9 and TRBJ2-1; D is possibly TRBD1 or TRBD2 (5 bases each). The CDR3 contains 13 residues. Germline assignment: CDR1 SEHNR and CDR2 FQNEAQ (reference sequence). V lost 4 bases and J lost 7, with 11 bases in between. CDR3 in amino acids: CASSSGTLNEQFF. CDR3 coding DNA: TGTGCCAGCAGCTCCGGGACCCTTAATGAGCAGTTCTTC.

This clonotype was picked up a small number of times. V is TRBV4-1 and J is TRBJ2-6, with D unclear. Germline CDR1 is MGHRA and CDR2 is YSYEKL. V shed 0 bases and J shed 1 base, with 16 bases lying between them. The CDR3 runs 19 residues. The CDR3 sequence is CASSQDGQGLGSGANVLTF. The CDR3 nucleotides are TGCGCCAGCAGCCAAGATGGCCAAGGGTTAGGGTCTGGGGCCAACGTCCTGACTTTC.

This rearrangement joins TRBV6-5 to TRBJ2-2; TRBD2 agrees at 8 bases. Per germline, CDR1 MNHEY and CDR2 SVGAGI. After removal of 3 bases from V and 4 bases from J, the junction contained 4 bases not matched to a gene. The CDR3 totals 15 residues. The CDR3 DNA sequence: TGTGCCAGCAGTTATTTAGCGGGGAGCACCGGGGAGCTGTTTTTT. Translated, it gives CASSYLAGSTGELFF.

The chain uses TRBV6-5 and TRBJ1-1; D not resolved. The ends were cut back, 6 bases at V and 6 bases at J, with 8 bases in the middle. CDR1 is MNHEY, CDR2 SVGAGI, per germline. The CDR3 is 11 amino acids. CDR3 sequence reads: CASRGRAEAFF. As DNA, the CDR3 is TGTGCCAGCAGGGGTAGAGCTGAAGCTTTCTTT.

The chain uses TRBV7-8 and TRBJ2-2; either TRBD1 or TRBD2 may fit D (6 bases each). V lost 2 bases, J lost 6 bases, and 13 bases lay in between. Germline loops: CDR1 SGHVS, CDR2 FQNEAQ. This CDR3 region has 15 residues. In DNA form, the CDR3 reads TGTGCCAGCAGCTTAAATGGGGGGCGGGCCGGGGAGCTGTTTTTT. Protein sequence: CASSLNGGRAGELFF.

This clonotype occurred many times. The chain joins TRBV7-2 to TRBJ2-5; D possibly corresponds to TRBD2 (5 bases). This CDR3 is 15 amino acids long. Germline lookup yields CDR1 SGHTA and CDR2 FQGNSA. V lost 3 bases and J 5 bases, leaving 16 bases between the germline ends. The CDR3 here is CASSFGPGSGETQYF. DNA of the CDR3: TGTGCCAGCAGCTTCGGACCGGGATCGGGGGAGACCCAGTACTTC.

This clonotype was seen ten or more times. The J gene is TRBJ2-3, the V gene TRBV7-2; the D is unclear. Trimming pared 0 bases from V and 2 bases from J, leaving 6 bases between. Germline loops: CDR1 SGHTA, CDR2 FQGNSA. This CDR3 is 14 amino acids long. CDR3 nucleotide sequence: TGTGCCAGCAGCTTAGCCAGTAACACAGATACGCAGTATTTT. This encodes CASSLASNTDTQYF.